The next 9 T cell receptor beta chains were all read from a single sample in a study of blood T cell repertoires in COVID-19. The method was immunoSEQ multiplex PCR; TCRdb's version includes in-frame clones alone and lacks a portion of them. The table records 220,000 or so clones, approximately 84% of them present only once. The source material was peripheral blood. Source of these receptors: a woman aged 80 or over with acute or convalescent COVID-19.

The genes are TRBV28 and TRBJ2-1; D might be TRBD2 (5 bases). V was clipped by 6 bases and J by 1 base, with 7 bases between them. This CDR3 has 13 residues. Germline CDR1 reads MDHEN; CDR2 reads SYDVKM. This chain's CDR3 is CASRSGSYNEQFF. The CDR3, as DNA: TGTGCCAGCAGGTCGGGGTCCTACAATGAGCAGTTCTTC.

This chain connects TRBV11-1 to TRBJ1-2; the match to TRBD1 covers 7 bases. The germline gives CDR1 SGHAT, CDR2 FQDESV (reference sequence). V lost 5 bases to trimming and J lost 4 bases; unmatched junction nucleotides: 13. There are 16 residues in the CDR3. CDR3 nucleotide sequence: TGTGCCAGCAGCCGTTCGGGACAGATTACCTTCTATGGCTACACCTTC. It specifies CASSRSGQITFYGYTF.

In its sample, this clone was seen once. The rearrangement uses TRBV6-6 and TRBJ1-5; no reliable D call. CDR1 is MNHNY and CDR2 is SVGAGI in the germline V gene (reference sequence). This CDR3 contains 11 residues. V lost 6 bases, J lost 12 bases, and 12 bases lay in between. CDR3 DNA sequence: TGTGCCAGCAGCAACTCGAGGCTCCAGCATTTT. It yields the protein CASSNSRLQHF.

V is TRBV5-1 and J is TRBJ2-5, with 11 bases that match TRBD2. From germline, CDR1 is SGHRS and CDR2 YFSETQ. Trimming took 0 bases from V and 1 from J; bases not matched to a gene: 5. This CDR3 has 17 residues. The CDR3 DNA reads as TGCGCCAGCAGCTTGGGGCTAGCGGGGGGACTCCAAGAGACCCAGTACTTC. It is translated as CASSLGLAGGLQETQYF.

The chain combines TRBV10-1 with TRBJ2-7; maybe TRBD2 (7 bases). V was trimmed by 11 bases and J by 0 bases, leaving 20 bases between them. In germline, CDR1 is WNHNN, CDR2 SYGVQD (reference sequence). This CDR3 is built from 15 residues. The CDR3 DNA follows: TGCGCCCAGCTCCCTGGGGGGGCCTTCTCCTACGAGCAGTACTTC. Its protein product is CAQLPGGAFSYEQYF.

J is TRBJ1-5 and V is TRBV28; a possible D gene is TRBD1 (6 bases). V lost 6 bases to trimming and J lost 5 bases, with 14 bases between them. The germline CDR1 and CDR2 sequences are MDHEN and SYDVKM. The CDR3 has 14 amino acids. CDR3 protein: CASRTTGRDQPQHF. The CDR3 bases are TGTGCCAGCAGGACAACAGGGAGGGATCAGCCCCAGCATTTT.

This clone was found once. This chain links TRBV7-3 with TRBJ2-1; tentatively, D is TRBD2 (5 bases). The V gene's germline CDR1 is SGHTA and CDR2 FQGTGA. The CDR3 loop spans 13 amino acids. The ends were cut back, 5 bases at V and 8 bases at J, with 13 bases in the middle. The CDR3 coding sequence is TGTGCCAGCAGCCCCCCTAGCTCTTATGAGCAGTTCTTC. It encodes CASSPPSSYEQFF.

The chain employs TRBV6-6 and TRBJ1-5; 8 bases match TRBD1. After removal of 5 bases from V and 1 base from J, the junction contained 4 bases not matched to a gene. From germline, CDR1 is MNHNY and CDR2 SVGAGI (reference sequence). The CDR3 contains 15 residues. The CDR3 protein is CASSTGGVSNQPQHF. Written as DNA, the CDR3 is TGTGCCAGCAGTACAGGGGGAGTGAGCAATCAGCCCCAGCATTTT.

This clone was counted between two and nine times. DNA for the CDR3: TGTGCCAGCAGCGGTCTAGCGGGAGAGACCCAGTACTTC. It codes for CASSGLAGETQYF. This chain connects TRBV3-1 (or the pseudogene TRBV3-2) to TRBJ2-5, with 8 positions matching TRBD2. The V and J ends lost 5 bases and 4 bases, in that order; junction bases with no gene match: 3. Germline-derived CDR1 and CDR2 are LGHDT and YNNKEL (reference sequence). This CDR3 is 13 amino acids long.